These 20 T cell receptor beta chains share one sample of origin, sequenced in a study of radiotherapy plus CTLA-4 blockade in lung cancer. Clones were sequenced by immunoSEQ multiplex PCR, and TCRdb holds only the in-frame ones, with some missing. The sample has about 73,000 clones; 80% to 90% are singletons. This specimen consisted of peripheral blood, obtained from a patient treated with radiotherapy plus ipilimumab. These TCRs come from a human donor with non-small cell lung cancer that progressed on radiotherapy plus ipilimumab.

The genes are TRBV29-1 and TRBJ1-1; perhaps TRBD1 as D (5 bases). The germline CDR1 and CDR2 sequences are SQVTM and ANQGSEA. The CDR3 has 14 amino acids. V shed 4 bases and J shed 0 bases, with 12 bases lying between them. CDR3 residues: CSVGGAQMNTEAFF. In nucleotides, the CDR3 is TGCAGCGTTGGAGGGGCACAGATGAACACTGAAGCTTTCTTT.

The table lists this clone with a few counts. This chain joins TRBV27 and TRBJ2-7; TRBD1 or TRBD2 may be the D gene (5 bases each). The V end was cut by 4 bases, the J end by 3 bases, with 16 bases between. Per the germline V gene, CDR1 is MNHEY and CDR2 is SMNVEV (reference sequence). The CDR3 covers 15 residues. The CDR3 reads CASSSPGTGNYEQYF. The CDR3 bases are TGTGCCAGCAGTTCTCCCGGGACGGGAAACTACGAGCAGTACTTC.

The chain recombines TRBV5-1 with TRBJ2-3, with 9 bases identical to TRBD2. Unmatched junction bases numbered 4, after V lost 0 bases and J lost 2 bases. The CDR3 has 16 residues. The V gene's germline CDR1 is SGHRS and CDR2 YFSETQ. CDR3 coding DNA: TGCGCCAGCAGCTTGGCCTCTAGCGGGGCCACAGATACGCAGTATTTT. Translation gives CASSLASSGATDTQYF.

This rearrangement joins TRBV6-5 to TRBJ1-1; D is uncertain. Germline V gives CDR1 MNHEY, CDR2 SVGAGI. Between the trimmed V and J ends, which lost 0 bases and 5 bases, there was a span of 10 bases. This CDR3 has 14 residues. For the CDR3, the DNA is TGTGCCAGCAGTTACTCGCCCCTATTTACTGAAGCTTTCTTT. Protein product: CASSYSPLFTEAFF.

V usage is TRBV5-3 and J usage is TRBJ2-2; 7 bases map to TRBD1. TRBV5-3 is marked as an open reading frame, function uncertain. The V segment lost 2 bases and the J segment 5 bases; nucleotides outside the gene matches: 6. The CDR3 loop spans 15 amino acids. CDR3 sequence reads: CARSFRQGETGELFF. The CDR3 nucleotides read TGTGCCAGAAGCTTTAGACAGGGAGAGACCGGGGAGCTGTTTTTT.

This chain joins TRBV10-3 and TRBJ2-5, with a weak D call TRBD1 (6 bases). V was shortened by 3 bases and J by 3 bases, with 20 bases between the two germline ends. Germline lookup yields CDR1 ENHRY and CDR2 SYGVKD. This CDR3 contains 17 residues. CDR3 sequence reads: CAISETGTTTTKETQYF. CDR3 in DNA: TGTGCCATCAGTGAAACCGGGACAACAACTACCAAAGAGACCCAGTACTTC.

This rearrangement joins TRBV4-2 to TRBJ2-3, with TRBD2 identical over 8 bases. The germline V gene has CDR1 LGHNA and CDR2 YNFKEQ. V shed 5 bases, J shed 0 bases, and the junction held 13 bases outside the gene matches. The CDR3 is made up of 18 amino acids. This CDR3 reads CASSSKTGGEGSTDTQYF. DNA of the CDR3: TGTGCCAGCAGCTCTAAAACGGGAGGGGAGGGCAGCACAGATACGCAGTATTTT.

The CDR3: CASSSIPGSTDTQYF. The DNA for the CDR3 is TGTGCCAGCAGCTCGATCCCCGGGAGCACAGATACGCAGTATTTT. This chain connects TRBV7-3 to TRBJ2-3; D ambiguous. CDR3 size: 15 residues. The V gene lost 4 bases and the J gene lost 0 bases, with 11 bases spanning the gap. CDR1 and CDR2 (germline): SGHTA, FQGTGA.

The chain has TRBV5-5 and TRBJ2-2, with D unresolved. The CDR3 has 14 residues. Trimming took off 5 bases at V and 2 bases at J, with 10 bases between the two ends. From germline, CDR1 is SGHKS and CDR2 YYEKEE (reference sequence). The CDR3 here is CASRSLLNTGELFF. The CDR3 region has the DNA TGTGCCAGCAGGAGTCTACTCAACACCGGGGAGCTGTTTTTT.

This chain links TRBV29-1 with TRBJ1-5; possibly TRBD1 for D (6 bases). V dropped 6 bases and J dropped 4 bases, with 13 bases sitting between them. The CDR3 is made up of 13 amino acids. Germline loops: CDR1 SQVTM, CDR2 ANQGSEA. Here the CDR3 DNA reads TGCAGCGTGCTCGGACAGCCGAATCAGCCCCAGCATTTT. Translated, it gives CSVLGQPNQPQHF.

This rearrangement joins TRBV5-6 to TRBJ2-1; D call uncertain. Trimming stripped 4 bases from V and 6 bases from J, with 5 bases between. The CDR3 is 11 amino acids. Germline V gives CDR1 SGHDT, CDR2 YYEEEE. CDR3 loop: CASSIGNEQFF. CDR3 sequence (DNA): TGTGCCAGCAGCATAGGCAATGAGCAGTTCTTC.

V usage is TRBV4-2 and J usage is TRBJ1-1; 7 nucleotides agree with TRBD1. CDR1 is LGHNA, CDR2 YNFKEQ, per germline. V trimming: 0 bases; J trimming: 10 bases; junction bases outside the gene matches: 8. This CDR3 is built from 14 residues. CDR3 coding DNA: TGTGCCAGCAGCCAAGATTTTCAGACAGGGCGAGCTTTCTTT. It codes for CASSQDFQTGRAFF.

The chain is built from TRBV28 and TRBJ1-5; D is unresolved. The CDR3 loop spans 14 amino acids. Deletions cut 5 bases from V and 7 bases from J, with 15 bases between. Germline V lookup: CDR1 MDHEN, CDR2 SYDVKM. CDR3 DNA: TGTGCCAGCAGTCAACCGGGCCCGGTGCAGCCCCAGCATTTT. It is translated as CASSQPGPVQPQHF.

The chain carries TRBV5-6 and TRBJ2-3; 7 bases agree with TRBD1. V trimming: 0 bases; J trimming: 1 base; junction bases outside the gene matches: 5. This CDR3 region has 16 residues. Germline V gives CDR1 SGHDT, CDR2 YYEEEE. The CDR3 region is CASSLAAGGRTDTQYF. CDR3 in DNA: TGTGCCAGCAGCTTGGCGGCAGGGGGTCGCACAGATACGCAGTATTTT.

This chain connects TRBV28 to TRBJ1-1; TRBD1 might be the D (5 bases). Germline V gives CDR1 MDHEN, CDR2 SYDVKM. V gave up 7 bases and J gave up 5 bases, with 17 bases separating them. The CDR3 runs to 14 residues. The CDR3 is CASTTNAGRTEAFF. The CDR3 bases are TGTGCCAGCACCACCAACGCAGGGAGAACTGAAGCTTTCTTT.

The CDR3 nucleotides read TGTGCCAGCAGCTTAGTTCGGGATGGCTACACCTTC. Residues: CASSLVRDGYTF. The chain carries TRBV7-8 and TRBJ1-2; D ambiguous. The CDR3 length is 12 residues. CDR1 and CDR2 (germline): SGHVS, FQNEAQ. Trimming removed 1 base from V and 6 bases from J, with 6 bases in between.

V usage is TRBV29-1 and J usage is TRBJ2-4; perhaps TRBD2 as D (5 bases). Trimming took 7 bases from V and 1 from J, leaving 14 bases between them. Germline CDR1 is SQVTM and CDR2 is ANQGSEA. This CDR3 is built from 14 residues. The CDR3 reads CSAKDPGAKNIQYF. The CDR3 DNA reads as TGCAGCGCAAAGGACCCGGGGGCCAAAAACATTCAGTACTTC.

V gene TRBV28 combines with J gene TRBJ2-2; 8 nucleotides line up with TRBD1. With 8 bases clipped from V and 5 bases from J, the junction kept 4 bases outside the gene matches. The germline V gene has CDR1 MDHEN and CDR2 SYDVKM. CDR3 length: 13 residues. The chain's CDR3 is CASWTGWTGELFF. CDR3 coding DNA: TGTGCCAGCTGGACAGGGTGGACCGGGGAGCTGTTTTTT.

This chain uses TRBV27 with TRBJ2-5; 8 bases align to TRBD1. The CDR3 runs to 17 residues. Germline CDR1 reads MNHEY; CDR2 reads SMNVEV (reference sequence). Trimming cost V 4 bases and J 5 bases; bases outside gene matches: 15. CDR3 loop: CASSYPCQGAREETQYF. DNA for the CDR3: TGTGCCAGCAGTTACCCGTGTCAGGGGGCGAGGGAGGAGACCCAGTACTTC.

The rearrangement links TRBV10-2 to TRBJ2-5; 9 positions match TRBD2. The CDR3 spans 16 residues. Germline assignment: CDR1 WSHSY and CDR2 SAAADI. V lost 2 bases, J lost 1 base, and 5 bases stayed unmatched. The CDR3 loop is CASSEPTSGPQETQYF. The CDR3 nucleotides read TGCGCCAGCAGTGAGCCCACTAGCGGGCCCCAAGAGACCCAGTACTTC.